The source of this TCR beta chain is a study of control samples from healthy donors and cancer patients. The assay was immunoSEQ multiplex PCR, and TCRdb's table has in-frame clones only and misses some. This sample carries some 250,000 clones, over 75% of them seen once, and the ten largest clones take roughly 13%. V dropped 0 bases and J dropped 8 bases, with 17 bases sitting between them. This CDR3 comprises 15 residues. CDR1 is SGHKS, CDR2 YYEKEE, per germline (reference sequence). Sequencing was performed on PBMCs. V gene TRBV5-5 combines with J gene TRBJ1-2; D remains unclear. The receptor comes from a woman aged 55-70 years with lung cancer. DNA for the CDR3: TGTGCCAGCAGCTTGGCCAATGTCCTGACTGAGGGCTACACCTTC. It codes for CASSLANVLTEGYTF.